The rows below give T cell receptor beta chains drawn from one sample of a study of cytomegalovirus exposure and HLA in healthy donors. TCRdb's table, derived via immunoSEQ multiplex PCR, lists solely in-frame clones and lacks some. In the table there are roughly 100,000 clones, roughly 15% of which are singletons. Sequencing was done on a sample of PBMCs. The receptors originated from a female donor in good health and CMV-seronegative. CDR3s include the opening cysteine and the closing phenylalanine or tryptophan. A D gene is named only where the DNA matches it firmly. Rows may omit the clone size; those that give it use once, few, many or a size class.

CDR3: CASSQQRATNEKLFF; DNA: TGTGCCAGCAGCCAGCAGCGAGCAACTAATGAAAAACTGTTTTTT; size: NA; J: TRBJ1-4; V: TRBV7-9; D: NA
CDR3: CASSAVGAMNTEAFF; DNA: TGTGCCAGCAGCGCTGTTGGGGCGATGAACACTGAAGCTTTCTTT; size: NA; J: TRBJ1-1; V: TRBV5-4; D: NA
CDR3: CASRQGTNYGYTF; DNA: TGTGCCAGCCGGCAGGGGACTAACTATGGCTACACCTTC; size: once; J: TRBJ1-2; V: TRBV2; D: NA
CDR3: CASSFDRGRETQYF; DNA: TGTGCCAGCAGCTTTGACAGGGGGCGTGAGACCCAGTACTTC; size: NA; J: TRBJ2-5; V: TRBV7-9; D: TRBD1
CDR3: CASSPPGVGFYGYTF; DNA: TGCGCCAGCAGTCCCCCGGGGGTAGGGTTCTATGGCTACACCTTC; size: few; J: TRBJ1-2; V: TRBV10-1; D: NA
CDR3: CASSSTGSNYEQYF; DNA: TGTGCCAGCAGCTCGACAGGTAGTAACTACGAGCAGTACTTC; size: NA; J: TRBJ2-7; V: TRBV7-9; D: NA
CDR3: CASSADSWGTEAFF; DNA: TGTGCCAGCAGTGCGGACAGTTGGGGCACTGAAGCTTTCTTT; size: few; J: TRBJ1-1; V: TRBV25-1; D: NA
CDR3: CASSPQGNYGYTF; DNA: TGTGCCAGCAGCCCACAGGGTAACTATGGCTACACCTTC; size: few; J: TRBJ1-2; V: TRBV11-2; D: NA
CDR3: CASSFGLGLDYGYTF; DNA: TGTGCCAGCAGTTTCGGTTTAGGACTCGACTATGGCTACACCTTC; size: few; J: TRBJ1-2; V: TRBV27; D: NA
CDR3: CASSLNSEETQYF; DNA: TGTGCCAGCTCACTTAACTCTGAAGAGACCCAGTACTTC; size: few; J: TRBJ2-5; V: TRBV18; D: NA
CDR3: CSVHRDGYTF; DNA: TGCAGCGTCCACAGGGACGGCTACACCTTC; size: NA; J: TRBJ1-2; V: TRBV29-1; D: NA
CDR3: CAWRRGGDKDTQYF; DNA: TGTGCCTGGAGAAGGGGAGGAGACAAAGATACGCAGTATTTT; size: few; J: TRBJ2-3; V: TRBV30; D: NA
CDR3: CASGLGDIYEQYF; DNA: TGTGCTAGTGGTTTGGGGGACATCTACGAGCAGTACTTC; size: few; J: TRBJ2-7; V: TRBV12-5; D: NA
CDR3: CASSLTGHNQGETQYF; DNA: TGTGCCAGCAGCTTGACCGGACACAATCAGGGAGAGACCCAGTACTTC; size: NA; J: TRBJ2-5; V: TRBV5-8; D: NA
CDR3: CASSLVPGQSEKLFF; DNA: TGCGCCAGCAGCTTGGTTCCAGGGCAGAGTGAAAAACTGTTTTTT; size: few; J: TRBJ1-4; V: TRBV5-1; D: NA
CDR3: CASGKPAGDYGYTF; DNA: TGTGCCAGTGGGAAACCGGCAGGGGACTATGGCTACACCTTC; size: NA; J: TRBJ1-2; V: TRBV28; D: NA
CDR3: CAWSVMGLYGYTF; DNA: TGTGCCTGGAGTGTGATGGGGCTATATGGCTACACCTTC; size: NA; J: TRBJ1-2; V: TRBV30; D: NA
CDR3: CASTGTVNTGELFF; DNA: TGTGCCAGCACCGGGACTGTCAACACCGGGGAGCTGTTTTTT; size: few; J: TRBJ2-2; V: TRBV19; D: NA
CDR3: CASRTDQETQYF; DNA: TGTGCCAGCCGGACAGACCAAGAGACCCAGTACTTC; size: few; J: TRBJ2-5; V: TRBV2; D: NA
CDR3: CASNPSGGGSYNEQFF; DNA: TGTGCCAGCAACCCTAGCGGGGGGGGATCCTACAATGAGCAGTTCTTC; size: NA; J: TRBJ2-1; V: TRBV7-2; D: TRBD2
CDR3: CASTGQGGNSPLHF; DNA: TGTGCCAGCACCGGGCAGGGGGGTAATTCACCCCTCCACTTT; size: NA; J: TRBJ1-6; V: TRBV7-9; D: TRBD1
CDR3: CASSLLGLADYNEQFF; DNA: TGTGCCAGCAGTTTACTGGGCCTAGCGGACTACAATGAGCAGTTCTTC; size: NA; J: TRBJ2-1; V: TRBV6-5; D: TRBD2
CDR3: CASSFLDRVSTDTQYF; DNA: TGTGCCAGCAGTTTTTTGGACAGGGTTAGCACAGATACGCAGTATTTT; size: NA; J: TRBJ2-3; V: TRBV27; D: TRBD1
CDR3: CSVGQGRISEAFF; DNA: TGCAGCGTTGGGCAGGGCAGGATCTCTGAAGCTTTCTTT; size: few; J: TRBJ1-1; V: TRBV29-1; D: NA
CDR3: CASSESSVAYGYTF; DNA: TGCGCCAGCAGTGAGTCGAGCGTCGCTTATGGCTACACCTTC; size: NA; J: TRBJ1-2; V: TRBV10-2; D: NA
CDR3: CASSIEVSGGLTKQYF; DNA: TGTGCCAGTAGTATAGAAGTTAGCGGGGGGCTCACCAAGCAGTACTTC; size: NA; J: TRBJ2-7; V: TRBV19; D: TRBD2
CDR3: CASSATGSHGYTF; DNA: TGTGCCAGCAGTGCTACAGGGTCCCATGGCTACACCTTC; size: few; J: TRBJ1-2; V: TRBV6-1; D: NA
CDR3: CASSVELAGATGELFF; DNA: TGTGCCAGCAGCGTAGAACTAGCGGGCGCTACCGGGGAGCTGTTTTTT; size: NA; J: TRBJ2-2; V: TRBV9; D: TRBD2
CDR3: CASSIGTVGSTDTQYF; DNA: TGTGCCAGTAGTATCGGGACAGTTGGCAGCACAGATACGCAGTATTTT; size: NA; J: TRBJ2-3; V: TRBV19; D: TRBD1
CDR3: CASSHLAGGMGPYEQYF; DNA: TGTGCCAGCAGCCACCTAGCGGGAGGGATGGGGCCTTACGAGCAGTACTTC; size: NA; J: TRBJ2-7; V: TRBV5-4; D: TRBD2
CDR3: CASSVGLSGVSTDTQYF; DNA: TGTGCCAGCAGCGTAGGTCTTAGCGGGGTCAGCACAGATACGCAGTATTTT; size: few; J: TRBJ2-3; V: TRBV9; D: TRBD2
CDR3: CASSPPYPGQGVPYEQYF; DNA: TGTGCCAGCAGCCCACCCTACCCTGGACAGGGGGTCCCCTACGAGCAGTACTTC; size: NA; J: TRBJ2-7; V: TRBV7-9; D: TRBD1
CDR3: CASSQGGLVRGTDTQYF; DNA: TGCGCCAGCAGCCAAGGGGGACTAGTAAGGGGCACAGATACGCAGTATTTT; size: few; J: TRBJ2-3; V: TRBV4-3; D: TRBD2
CDR3: CASRGDRGEVNQPQHF; DNA: TGTGCCAGCAGGGGGGACAGGGGGGAAGTGAATCAGCCCCAGCATTTT; size: few; J: TRBJ1-5; V: TRBV2; D: TRBD1
CDR3: CASSLERGERETQYF; DNA: TGTGCCAGCAGCTTGGAGCGGGGGGAGAGGGAGACCCAGTACTTC; size: few; J: TRBJ2-5; V: TRBV13; D: TRBD2
CDR3: CASSTGGRNEKLFF; DNA: TGTGCCAGCAGCACAGGGGGTAGGAATGAAAAACTGTTTTTT; size: many; J: TRBJ1-4; V: TRBV7-9; D: TRBD1
CDR3: CSVENFERRIQETQYF; DNA: TGCAGCGTTGAAAATTTTGAGCGGAGGATCCAAGAGACCCAGTACTTC; size: few; J: TRBJ2-5; V: TRBV29-1; D: NA
CDR3: CSVAGTSGRDTQYF; DNA: TGCAGCGTCGCCGGGACTAGCGGGAGGGATACGCAGTATTTT; size: NA; J: TRBJ2-3; V: TRBV29-1; D: TRBD2
CDR3: CASSWGQGNIGELFF; DNA: TGCGCCAGCAGCTGGGGACAGGGGAACATCGGGGAGCTGTTTTTT; size: NA; J: TRBJ2-2; V: TRBV5-1; D: TRBD1